Sequencing of this T cell receptor beta chain was carried out in a study of CD8 T cells in ankylosing spondylitis. Only a few counts were recorded for this clonotype. What it binds is unknown. Study-wide results and caveats: Disease-linked clones were found to be CD8+ and relatively rare in peripheral blood. Characteristic of ankylosing spondylitis blood, it appeared, was a TCR beta motif comprising eight highly homologous variants. Significantly higher representation of disease-linked clones was reported for matched ankylosing spondylitis synovial fluid.

The authors made TCR beta libraries by quantitative 5'-RACE with molecular barcodes. TCRdb recomputed calls from the 5' RACE reads with MiXCR, one row per CDR3 protein. Among about 750,000 distinct CDR3 sequences listed, over 15% were seen once. Trimming left V 6 bases short and J 6 bases short, with 18 bases between. The CDR3 contains 15 residues. The sequencing input was blood, either unsorted or a sorted T cell fraction (not recorded which). This clonotype was obtained from a male donor with ankylosing spondylitis. The gene calls are TRBV12-3 or TRBV12-4 and TRBJ2-1; D is possibly TRBD2 (6 bases). As DNA, the CDR3 is TGTGCCAGCAGGCCCCCTTTGCGGGGCGTCAATGAGCAGTTCTTC. This gives the protein CASRPPLRGVNEQFF.